This T cell receptor beta chain was found in a study of cytomegalovirus exposure and HLA in healthy donors. Findings of the study overall: In most subjects, TCR beta sequences reportedly gave accurate predictions of HLA-A and HLA-B alleles. TCR beta V- and J-gene trimming, according to a later analysis, was linked to a missense DCLRE1C variant.

Despite likely unrecorded immune exposures, the donors were nominally healthy at the time of sampling. Turning to this clone: What it recognizes is unknown.

PCR involved 60 Vbeta and 13 Jbeta primers. Here immunoSEQ multiplex PCR was the method, and the copy in TCRdb shows in-frame clones only, minus some. The data show 200,000 to 250,000 clones, 70% to 90% seen once. The receptor comes from a girl under 10 years old in good health and CMV-seronegative. The sequencing sample was made of PBMCs.

The CDR3 is CASSYSSGGRYEQYF. Written as DNA, the CDR3 is TGTGCCAGCAGTTACTCTAGTGGAGGAAGATACGAGCAGTACTTC. The chain joins TRBV6-6 to TRBJ2-7; D perhaps matches TRBD2 (5 bases). This CDR3 spans 15 amino acids. V lost 0 bases to trimming and J lost 4 bases, with 13 bases between them. Germline V lookup: CDR1 MNHNY, CDR2 SVGAGI (reference sequence).